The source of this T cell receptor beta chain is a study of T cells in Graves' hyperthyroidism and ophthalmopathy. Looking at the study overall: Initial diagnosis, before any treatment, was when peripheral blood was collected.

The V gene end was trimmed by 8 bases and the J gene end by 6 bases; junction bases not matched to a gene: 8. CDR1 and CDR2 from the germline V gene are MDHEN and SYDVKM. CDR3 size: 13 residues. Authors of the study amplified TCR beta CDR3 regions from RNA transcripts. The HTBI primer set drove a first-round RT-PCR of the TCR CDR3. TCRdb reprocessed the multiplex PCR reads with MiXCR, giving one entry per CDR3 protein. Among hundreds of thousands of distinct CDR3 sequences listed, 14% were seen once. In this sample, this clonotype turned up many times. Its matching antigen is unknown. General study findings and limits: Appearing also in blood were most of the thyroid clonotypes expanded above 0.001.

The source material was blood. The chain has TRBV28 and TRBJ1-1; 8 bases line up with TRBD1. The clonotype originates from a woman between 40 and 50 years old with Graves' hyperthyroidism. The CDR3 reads CASGQGQHAEAFF. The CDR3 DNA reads TGTGCCAGCGGACAGGGCCAACACGCTGAAGCTTTCTTT.